This T cell receptor beta chain was observed in a study of regulatory T cells in long-lasting Graves disease. The authors built TCR beta libraries using iRepertoire HTBI primers and Arm-PCR of CDR3 regions. In the authors' methods: Identification yielded 55 to 75 TRBV and 14 TRBJ segments across samples. TCRdb re-derived calls from the multiplex PCR reads in MiXCR, one entry per CDR3 protein. The V and J calls were determined by TCRdb, not by the authors. The sample yields some 320,000 distinct CDR3 sequences, more than 15% seen once. With regard to this clonotype: Its antigen remains unidentified.

Time point: newly diagnosed GD, antithyroid drugs for less than 3 months. The TCR library was prepared using RNA isolated from PBMCs. Patients were from an endocrinology department in Xi'an, China. Approximately 9.6 milliliters of peripheral blood were drawn into EDTA tubes. General study results and limits: Thyroid tissue went unstudied; only peripheral blood was examined.

CDR3 length: 22 residues. Unmatched junction bases numbered 17, after V lost 1 base and J lost 4 bases. The germline CDR1 and CDR2 sequences are SGHTA and FQGTGA. The clonotype originates from a female donor with Graves disease. The rearrangement uses TRBV7-3 and TRBJ2-2; TRBD2 agrees at 14 bases. Material: peripheral blood mononuclear cells (PBMCs), obtained at new diagnosis, from a patient treated with antithyroid drugs. The CDR3: CASSLNPAGTSGSGGTTGELFF. CDR3 coding DNA: TGTGCCAGCAGCTTAAACCCGGCGGGGACTAGCGGGAGTGGGGGGACCACCGGGGAGCTGTTTTTT.